The 2 T cell receptor beta chains below were found in one sample sequenced in a study of follicular helper T cells after annual influenza vaccination. Described time point: 2015-2016 season, pre-vaccination. The table came from immunoSEQ multiplex PCR; TCRdb's copy has only in-frame clones and leaves some out. This table has approximately 6,000 clones, almost 85% appearing once. Sequenced material: CXCR5+ CD38- circulating T follicular helper cells from blood, taken on the day of influenza vaccination. Subset of the sample: circulating Tfh, non-naive CD4+CXCR5+PD-1+ (ICOS+CD38+ or ICOS-CD38-). Receptors originate from an adult who received the influenza vaccine.

A note on this clone: This specimen includes other DNA sequences encoding the same CDR3. This chain connects TRBV6-1 to TRBJ1-5; a possible D gene is TRBD1 (5 bases). V was clipped by 2 bases and J by 7 bases, with 9 bases between them. This CDR3 contains 13 residues. Germline V CDR1 and CDR2: MNHNS, SASEGT. CDR3 region: CASSEQGGQPQHF. The CDR3 coding sequence is TGTGCCAGCAGTGAACAGGGTGGGCAGCCCCAGCATTTT.

This clone showed up just once. The chain joins TRBV7-9 to TRBJ2-7; 8 positions agree with TRBD2. This CDR3 region has 13 residues. Trimming removed 5 bases from V and 2 bases from J; junction bases left unmatched: 2. From germline, CDR1 is SEHNR and CDR2 FQNEAQ (reference sequence). CDR3 bases: TGTGCCAGCAGCCTTAGCGGGGCCTACGAGCAGTACTTC. Residues: CASSLSGAYEQYF.